This T cell receptor (beta chain) is drawn from a study of blood T cells in healthy people across ages. A word on this clonotype: Germline is not matched at one junction end, which may reflect a read error.

Peripheral blood from each donor was collected in a volume of 8.5 to 10 milliliters. The total RNA that was extracted per sample amounted to at least 5.5 micrograms. Together with a sample-barcoded 5' primer, a J-beta primer mix was included in a second PCR lasting roughly 6 to 12 cycles. Each TCR beta cDNA got a 12-nucleotide random molecular identifier. TCRdb analysed the 5' RACE reads with MiXCR anew, one entry per CDR3 protein. In the table there are hundreds of thousands of distinct CDR3 sequences, 62% of which are singletons. There are 15 residues in the CDR3. Germline loops: CDR1 SGHTA, CDR2 FQGTGA.

The source material was blood. The source of this sequence is a young man in good health. The chain carries TRBV7-3 and TRBJ1-6; 9 bases map to TRBD1. CDR3 sequence reads: CASSLMGQGYSPPHF. The DNA of the CDR3 is TGTGCCAGCAGCTTAATGGGACAGGGCTACTCACCCCCCCACTTT. Filled out from reference TRBV7-3 and TRBJ1-6, the complete variable domain reads GAGVSQTPSNKVTEKGKYVELRCDPISGHTALYWYRQSLGQGPEFLIYFQGTGAADDSGLPNDRFFAVRPEGSVSTLKIQRTERGDSAVYLCASSLMGQGYSPPHFGNGTRLTVT.